Following are 23 T cell receptor beta chains from one sample sequenced in a study of persistence of HIV-infected CD4 T cells. For these receptors, no antigen is known. Cells were stimulated with CMV-infected fibroblast lysates at 10 ug/mL. Sorting selected CD4+ T cells upregulating both CD40 ligand and CD69. The libraries were made with immunoSEQ version 4 in survey mode. Data came from immunoSEQ multiplex PCR; TCRdb stores just in-frame clones and leaves some out. The sample includes about 5,300 clones, 64% seen only once; the top ten take under 40%. Sequencing was performed on CD4+ T cells sorted from PBMCs after roughly 18-hour stimulation, taken from a patient who received antiretroviral therapy. These receptors were collected from an adult man with HIV who was CMV-seropositive.

This clone occurred once. This chain links TRBV10-3 with TRBJ1-2; 12 positions match TRBD1. The length of the CDR3 is 14 residues. Germline V lookup: CDR1 ENHRY, CDR2 SYGVKD. V trimming: 6 bases; J trimming: 6 bases; junction bases outside the gene matches: 5. CDR3 amino acids: CAISRDRGLDGYTF. The DNA for the CDR3 is TGTGCCATCAGCCGGGACAGGGGGCTCGATGGCTACACCTTC.

This clone is labeled hyperexpanded. This chain connects TRBV2 to TRBJ1-2, with TRBD1 as a possible D gene (6 bases). The CDR3 spans 12 residues. V was trimmed by 7 bases and J by 8 bases, leaving 14 bases between them. Looked up from germline, CDR1 is SNHLY and CDR2 is FYNNEI. Here the CDR3 reads CASTLRGNGYTF. For the CDR3, the DNA is TGTGCCAGCACCCTAAGGGGGAACGGCTACACCTTC.

This clone is termed medium-sized. The chain recombines TRBV7-6 with TRBJ2-3, with D hard to call. CDR1 is SGHVS and CDR2 is FNYEAQ in the germline V gene. Between the trimmed V and J ends, which lost 4 bases and 0 bases, there was a span of 14 bases. The CDR3 consists of 16 residues. CDR3 nucleotides: TGTGCCAGCAGCTACATAGCTTGGGGAAGCACAGATACGCAGTATTTT. It encodes CASSYIAWGSTDTQYF.

This clone rates as medium-sized. The chain employs TRBV2 and TRBJ2-5; D perhaps matches TRBD1 (5 bases). Trimming cost V 6 bases and J 5 bases, with 13 bases left between them. The CDR3 contains 13 residues. CDR1 is SNHLY, CDR2 FYNNEI, per germline. This chain's CDR3 is CASRGRTGETQYF. The CDR3 DNA sequence: TGTGCCAGCAGGGGGCGGACCGGGGAGACCCAGTACTTC.

This rearrangement joins TRBV29-1 to TRBJ1-4; D is uncertain. The CDR3 covers 11 residues. V was trimmed by 4 bases and J by 4 bases, leaving 4 bases between them. Germline V CDR1 and CDR2: SQVTM, ANQGSEA. The CDR3 nucleotides read TGCAGCGTTGCCCATAATGAAAAACTGTTTTTT. This codes for CSVAHNEKLFF. Full variable domain (remainder filled in from reference TRBV29-1 and TRBJ1-4): SAVISQKPSRDICQRGTSLTIQCQVDSQVTMMFWYRQQPGQSLTLIATANQGSEATYESGFVIDKFPISRPNLTFSTLTVSNMSPEDSSIYLCSVAHNEKLFFGSGTQLSVL.

The chain couples TRBV5-1 to TRBJ2-7; D may match TRBD1 or TRBD2 (5 bases each). V shed 4 bases and J shed 1 base, with 12 bases lying between them. Germline V gene lookup returns CDR1 SGHRS and CDR2 YFSETQ. This CDR3 region has 14 residues. CDR3 residues: CASSTRDPSYEQYF. As DNA, the CDR3 is TGCGCCAGCAGCACCCGGGACCCATCCTACGAGCAGTACTTC.

This clone appeared a single time. The genes are TRBV9 and TRBJ2-5; 10 nucleotides match TRBD2. CDR1 is SGDLS, CDR2 YYNGEE, per germline. CDR3 length: 20 amino acids. V dropped 5 bases and J dropped 0; count of bases not matched to a gene: 19. In DNA form, the CDR3 reads TGTGCCAGCAGGGATCTAGCGGGGGCCCCTACTAGGGTCTACCAAGAGACCCAGTACTTC. Protein: CASRDLAGAPTRVYQETQYF.

The gene calls are TRBV7-2 and TRBJ1-4, with D hard to call. Germline V gene data show CDR1 as SGHTA and CDR2 as FQGNSA. The V gene lost 5 bases and the J gene lost 8 bases, with 9 bases spanning the gap. The CDR3 loop spans 12 amino acids. The CDR3, as DNA: TGTGCCAGCAGCCTTACTAGGGAAAAACTGTTTTTT. This sequence encodes CASSLTREKLFF.

By sample share, this clone is medium-sized. V is TRBV2 and J is TRBJ1-3; D remains ambiguous. The CDR3 runs 13 residues. Deletions cut 4 bases from V and 4 bases from J, with 8 bases between. Germline assignment: CDR1 SNHLY and CDR2 FYNNEI. CDR3 sequence: CASSVGLGNTIYF. The CDR3 region has the DNA TGTGCCAGCAGTGTCGGGCTGGGAAACACCATATATTTT. Variable domain in full (rest from reference TRBV2 and TRBJ1-3): EPEVTQTPSHQVTQMGQEVILRCVPISNHLYFYWYRQILGQKVEFLVSFYNNEISEKSEIFDDQFSVERPDGSNFTLKIRSTKLEDSAMYFCASSVGLGNTIYFGEGSWLTVV.

The chain links TRBV7-2 to TRBJ1-3; no clear D gene. Trimming removed 4 bases at V and 0 bases at J, with 4 bases between. The CDR3 is 13 amino acids. Germline assignment: CDR1 SGHTA and CDR2 FQGNSA. The CDR3: CASSSVSGNTIYF. The CDR3 DNA follows: TGTGCCAGCAGCTCGGTCTCTGGAAACACCATATATTTT.

V and J are TRBV3-1 (or the pseudogene TRBV3-2) and TRBJ2-5; 11 nucleotides line up with TRBD1. The germline CDR1 and CDR2 sequences are LGHDT and YNNKEL (reference sequence). V lost 3 bases and J lost 5; bases outside the gene matches: 11. This CDR3 is built from 17 residues. The CDR3 reads CASSHLGQGANLETQYF. DNA for the CDR3: TGTGCCAGCAGCCACCTAGGACAGGGGGCTAATTTGGAGACCCAGTACTTC.

This clone has just a few counts. The genes are TRBV11-3 and TRBJ2-3; TRBD2 matches 7 bases. The trim removed 5 bases at V and 1 base at J, leaving 3 bases unmatched. The CDR3 loop spans 14 amino acids. CDR1 SGHNT and CDR2 YENEEA come from the germline V gene. The CDR3 loop is CASSRGGRTDTQYF. The CDR3 DNA follows: TGTGCCAGCAGCCGCGGGGGACGCACAGATACGCAGTATTTT. The whole variable domain, filled in from reference TRBV11-3 and TRBJ2-3, reads EAGVVQSPRYKIIEKKQPVAFWCNPISGHNTLYWYLQNLGQGPELLIRYENEEAVDDSQLPKDRFSAERLKGVDSTLKIQPAELGDSAVYLCASSRGGRTDTQYFGPGTRLTVL.

This clone is categorized as medium-sized. The gene calls are TRBV27 and TRBJ1-6; unclear D gene. This CDR3 region has 15 residues. CDR1 is MNHEY and CDR2 is SMNVEV in the germline V gene (reference sequence). V was pared by 6 bases and J by 8 bases, with 17 bases between. The CDR3 loop reads CASRPGFVGYSPLHF. The CDR3 nucleotides read TGTGCCAGCAGGCCCGGATTCGTCGGTTATTCACCCCTCCACTTT.

The chain joins TRBV4-2 to TRBJ2-7; possibly TRBD1 or TRBD2 for D (5 bases each). Trimming took 4 bases from V and 0 from J, leaving 10 bases between them. This CDR3 comprises 14 residues. CDR1 and CDR2 (germline): LGHNA, YNFKEQ. CDR3 in amino acids: CASSLGRLSYEQYF. The CDR3 DNA reads as TGTGCCAGCAGCCTGGGACGGCTCTCCTACGAGCAGTACTTC.

This sequence joins TRBV30 and TRBJ1-3; D might be TRBD1 (6 bases). V gave up 4 bases and J gave up 7 bases, with 17 bases separating them. The CDR3 has 14 residues. CDR1 is GTSNPN and CDR2 is SVGIG in the germline V gene (reference sequence). The CDR3 DNA reads TGTGCCTGGACGAGACAGGCGATGAGGAACACCATATATTTT. This sequence encodes CAWTRQAMRNTIYF.

This rearrangement joins TRBV5-8 to TRBJ2-1; the D gene is possibly TRBD2 (6 bases). The germline V gene has CDR1 SGHTS and CDR2 YDEGEE. With 5 bases removed from V and 4 bases from J, the gap between germline ends came to 13 bases. There are 14 residues in the CDR3. CDR3 bases: TGTGCCAGCAGGCCCGGGACTTCTTACAATGAGCAGTTCTTC. It translates to CASRPGTSYNEQFF.

The chain employs TRBV27 and TRBJ2-1, with D tentatively TRBD1 (6 bases). The CDR3 consists of 15 residues. Germline-derived CDR1 and CDR2 are MNHEY and SMNVEV (reference sequence). V was trimmed by 0 bases and J by 2 bases, leaving 8 bases between them. CDR3 sequence: CASSLSPGAYNEQFF. The DNA of the CDR3 is TGTGCCAGCAGTTTATCGCCAGGGGCCTACAATGAGCAGTTCTTC.

This clone is classed as large. The chain employs TRBV2 and TRBJ1-1; 12 bases map to TRBD1. CDR3 length equals 14 residues. CDR1 and CDR2 from the germline V gene are SNHLY and FYNNEI. Losses at the gene ends were 4 bases for V and 8 bases for J; bases not matched to a gene: 5. This CDR3 reads CASSGGQGAGEAFF. DNA for the CDR3: TGTGCCAGCAGTGGGGGACAGGGGGCAGGGGAAGCTTTCTTT.

The V call is TRBV12-5, the J call TRBJ2-1; 9 positions agree with TRBD2. The CDR3 totals 13 residues. Germline CDR1 LGHNT, CDR2 FRNRAP. The CDR3 sequence is CASLAGFYNEQFF. CDR3 coding DNA: TGTGCATCTCTAGCGGGATTCTACAATGAGCAGTTCTTC.

The rearrangement uses TRBV2 and TRBJ1-2; D remains unclear. CDR3 length: 13 residues. V lost 5 bases, J lost 8 bases, and 15 bases lay in between. Per the germline V gene, CDR1 is SNHLY and CDR2 is FYNNEI. DNA of the CDR3: TGTGCCAGCAGTATTAGGGAAGGAGAGGGCTACACCTTC. Encoded protein: CASSIREGEGYTF.

This rearrangement joins TRBV6-6 to TRBJ2-3; 11 nucleotides agree with TRBD2. The germline gives CDR1 MNHNY, CDR2 SVGAGI (reference sequence). The CDR3 is 17 residues long. The V segment lost 5 bases and the J segment 0 bases; nucleotides outside the gene matches: 7. In DNA form, the CDR3 reads TGTGCCAGCAGTCGACTAGCGGGGATACCTAGCACAGATACGCAGTATTTT. Translated, it gives CASSRLAGIPSTDTQYF.

The rearrangement links TRBV2 to TRBJ1-6; TRBD1 aligns across 7 bases. CDR1 and CDR2 (germline): SNHLY, FYNNEI. The CDR3 runs 16 residues. The ends lost 6 bases at V and 0 bases at J; junction bases unmatched: 5. The CDR3 DNA reads as TGTGCCAGCAGGAGGACAGGAAGCTCCTATAATTCACCCCTCCACTTT. Residues: CASRRTGSSYNSPLHF.

This sequence joins TRBV30 and TRBJ1-1, with TRBD1 identical over 9 bases. The V segment lost 5 bases and the J segment 4 bases; nucleotides outside the gene matches: 5. This CDR3 has 13 residues. Looked up from germline, CDR1 is GTSNPN and CDR2 is SVGIG (reference sequence). CDR3 coding DNA: TGTGCCTGGGACAGGGGGTCTCCCACTGAAGCTTTCTTT. Protein: CAWDRGSPTEAFF.